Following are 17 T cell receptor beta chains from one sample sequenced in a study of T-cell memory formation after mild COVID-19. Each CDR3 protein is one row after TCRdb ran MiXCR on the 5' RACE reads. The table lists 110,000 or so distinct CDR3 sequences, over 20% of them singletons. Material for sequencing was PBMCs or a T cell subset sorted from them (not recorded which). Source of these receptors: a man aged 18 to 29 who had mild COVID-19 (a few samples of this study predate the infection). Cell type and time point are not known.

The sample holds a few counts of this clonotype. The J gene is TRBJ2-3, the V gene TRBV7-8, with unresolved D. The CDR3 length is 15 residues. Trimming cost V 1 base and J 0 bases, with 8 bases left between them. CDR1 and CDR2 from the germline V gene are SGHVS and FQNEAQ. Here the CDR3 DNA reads TGTGCCAGCAGCTTAGGTGGCCCTAGCACAGATACGCAGTATTTT. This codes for CASSLGGPSTDTQYF.

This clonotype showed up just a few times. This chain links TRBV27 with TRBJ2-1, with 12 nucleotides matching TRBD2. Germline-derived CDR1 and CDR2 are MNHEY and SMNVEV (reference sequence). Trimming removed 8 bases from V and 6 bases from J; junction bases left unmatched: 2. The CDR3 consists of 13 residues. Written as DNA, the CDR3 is TGTGCCAGCCGACTAGCGGGGGTCAATGAGCAGTTCTTC. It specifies CASRLAGVNEQFF.

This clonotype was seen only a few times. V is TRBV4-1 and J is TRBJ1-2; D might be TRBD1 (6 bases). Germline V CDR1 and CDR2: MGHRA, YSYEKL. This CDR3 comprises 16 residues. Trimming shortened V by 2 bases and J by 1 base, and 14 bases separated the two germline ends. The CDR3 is CASSQSRGGYNYGYTF. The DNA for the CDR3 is TGCGCCAGCAGCCAATCAAGGGGGGGTTATAACTATGGCTACACCTTC.

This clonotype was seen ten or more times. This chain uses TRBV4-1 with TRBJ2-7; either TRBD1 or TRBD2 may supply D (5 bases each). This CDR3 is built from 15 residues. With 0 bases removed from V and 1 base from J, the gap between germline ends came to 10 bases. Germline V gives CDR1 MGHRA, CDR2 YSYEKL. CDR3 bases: TGCGCCAGCAGCCAAGATCCCGGGGCATCCTACGAGCAGTACTTC. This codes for CASSQDPGASYEQYF.

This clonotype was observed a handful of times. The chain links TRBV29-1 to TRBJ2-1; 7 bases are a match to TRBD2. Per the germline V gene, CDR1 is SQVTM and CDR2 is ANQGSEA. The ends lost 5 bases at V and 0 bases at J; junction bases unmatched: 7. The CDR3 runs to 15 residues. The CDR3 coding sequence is TGCAGCGTTATTAGCGGGCTGAGCTCCTACAATGAGCAGTTCTTC. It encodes CSVISGLSSYNEQFF.

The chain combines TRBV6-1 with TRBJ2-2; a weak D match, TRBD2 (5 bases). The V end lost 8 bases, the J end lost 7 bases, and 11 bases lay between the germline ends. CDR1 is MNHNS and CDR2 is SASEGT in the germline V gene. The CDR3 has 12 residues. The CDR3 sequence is CASPQRGGELFF. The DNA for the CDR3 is TGTGCCAGCCCCCAACGGGGCGGGGAGCTGTTTTTT.

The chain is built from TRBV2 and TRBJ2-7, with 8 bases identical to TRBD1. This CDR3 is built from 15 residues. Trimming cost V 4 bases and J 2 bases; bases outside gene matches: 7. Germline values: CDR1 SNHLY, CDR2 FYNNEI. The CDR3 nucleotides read TGTGCCAGCAGTGTGACAGGGGAGGTAGCCTACGAGCAGTACTTC. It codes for CASSVTGEVAYEQYF.

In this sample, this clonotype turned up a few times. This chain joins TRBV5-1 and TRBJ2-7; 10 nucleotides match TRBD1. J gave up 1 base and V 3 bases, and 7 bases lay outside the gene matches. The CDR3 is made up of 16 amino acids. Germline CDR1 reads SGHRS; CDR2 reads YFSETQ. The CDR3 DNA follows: TGCGCCAGCAGCTCCGTAGGGACAGGGGCATCCTACGAGCAGTACTTC. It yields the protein CASSSVGTGASYEQYF.

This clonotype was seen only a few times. This CDR3 is CASSSFRGTSYGYTF. The DNA for the CDR3 is TGCGCCAGCAGCAGCTTTCGGGGGACCAGCTATGGCTACACCTTC. V is TRBV4-1 and J is TRBJ1-2; D is possibly TRBD1 (5 bases). The CDR3 covers 15 residues. Germline lookup yields CDR1 MGHRA and CDR2 YSYEKL. The V and J ends lost 5 bases and 4 bases respectively, with 17 bases between them.

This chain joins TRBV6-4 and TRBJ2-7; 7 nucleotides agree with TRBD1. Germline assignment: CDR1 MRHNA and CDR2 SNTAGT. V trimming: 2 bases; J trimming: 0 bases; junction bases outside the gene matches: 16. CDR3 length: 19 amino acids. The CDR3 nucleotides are TGTGCCAGCAGTGACACCCCTAGCCCAAACCGGGACAGCTCCTACGAGCAGTACTTC. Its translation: CASSDTPSPNRDSSYEQYF.

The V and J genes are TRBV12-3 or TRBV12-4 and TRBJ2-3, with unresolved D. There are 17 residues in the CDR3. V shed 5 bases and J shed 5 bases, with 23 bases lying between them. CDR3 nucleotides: TGTGCCAGCAGTCACCGCCCCCAGGTTAGGCACGAAGATACGCAGTATTTT. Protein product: CASSHRPQVRHEDTQYF.

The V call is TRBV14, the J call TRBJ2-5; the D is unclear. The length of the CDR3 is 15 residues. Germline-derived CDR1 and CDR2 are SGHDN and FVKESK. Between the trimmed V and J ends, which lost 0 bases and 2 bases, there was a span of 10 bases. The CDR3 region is CASSQEMAVQETQYF. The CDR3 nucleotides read TGTGCCAGCAGCCAAGAAATGGCGGTTCAAGAGACCCAGTACTTC.

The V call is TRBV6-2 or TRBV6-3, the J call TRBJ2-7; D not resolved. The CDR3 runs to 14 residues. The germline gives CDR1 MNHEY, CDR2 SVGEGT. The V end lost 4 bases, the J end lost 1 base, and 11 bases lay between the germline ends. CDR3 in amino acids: CASSSARLSYEQYV. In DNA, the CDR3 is TGTGCCAGCAGTTCGGCGCGGCTATCCTACGAGCAGTACGTC.

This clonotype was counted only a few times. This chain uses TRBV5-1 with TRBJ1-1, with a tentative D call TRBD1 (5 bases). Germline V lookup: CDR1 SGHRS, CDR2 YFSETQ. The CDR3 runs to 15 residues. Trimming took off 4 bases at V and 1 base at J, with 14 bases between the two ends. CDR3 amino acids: CASSQIRATNTEAFF. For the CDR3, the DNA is TGCGCCAGCAGCCAGATCAGGGCTACGAACACTGAAGCTTTCTTT.

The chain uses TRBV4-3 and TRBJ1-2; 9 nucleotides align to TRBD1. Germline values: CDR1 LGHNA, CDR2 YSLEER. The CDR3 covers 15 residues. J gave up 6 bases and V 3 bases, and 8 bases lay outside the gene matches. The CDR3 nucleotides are TGCGCCAGCAGCCACGGCGGGACAGGGCTTAATGGCTACACCTTC. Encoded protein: CASSHGGTGLNGYTF.

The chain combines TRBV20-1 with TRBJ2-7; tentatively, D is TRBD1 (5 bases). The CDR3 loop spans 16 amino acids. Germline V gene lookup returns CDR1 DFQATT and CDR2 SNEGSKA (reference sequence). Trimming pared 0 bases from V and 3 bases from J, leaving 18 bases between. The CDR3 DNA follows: TGCAGTGCTAGAGATAGGGCCTCTCTGGACATCTACGAGCAGTACGTC. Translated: CSARDRASLDIYEQYV.

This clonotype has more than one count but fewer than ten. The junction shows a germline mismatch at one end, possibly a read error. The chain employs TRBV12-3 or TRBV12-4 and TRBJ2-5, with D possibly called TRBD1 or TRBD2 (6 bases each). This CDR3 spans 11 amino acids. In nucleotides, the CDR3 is TGTGCCAGCAGCGGGGGCCCCAATCTGAACTTC. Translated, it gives CASSGGPNLNF.